These 10 T cell receptor beta chains originate from one sample sequenced in a study of prognosis after radiotherapy for stage I lung cancer. Genomic DNA provided the template from which TCR beta CDR3 was amplified by two-round multiplex PCR. Used in first-round PCR were primers specific to each TRBV and TRBJ gene. A single record per CDR3 protein comes from TCRdb applying MiXCR to the multiplex PCR reads. The sample contains under 55,000 distinct CDR3 sequences, over 30% of which appear only once. Sample: PBMCs, taken before or after stereotactic body radiation therapy (not recorded which). These receptors were obtained from a donor older than 45 with non-small cell lung cancer.

This clonotype was recorded at least ten times. V is TRBV10-2 and J is TRBJ2-1; the D is unclear. Germline V gene lookup returns CDR1 WSHSY and CDR2 SAAADI. The CDR3 has 14 residues. The V end was cut by 4 bases, the J end by 5 bases, with 12 bases between. The CDR3 region is CASSARAVNNEQFF. The CDR3 DNA reads as TGCGCCAGCAGTGCTAGGGCGGTAAACAATGAGCAGTTCTTC.

This clonotype was recorded at least ten times. The CDR3 spells CASSLSSGSTDTQYF. In DNA, the CDR3 is TGTGCCAGCAGCTTATCTAGTGGGAGCACAGATACGCAGTATTTT. V gene TRBV7-2 combines with J gene TRBJ2-3; the D is unclear. This CDR3 has 15 amino acids. V lost 2 bases and J lost 0, with 9 bases in between. Germline V CDR1 and CDR2: SGHTA, FQGNSA. Based on the CDR3 plus reference TRBV7-2 and TRBJ2-3, the full variable domain is GAGVSQSPSNKVTEKGKDVELRCDPISGHTALYWYRQSLGQGLEFLIYFQGNSAPDKSGLPSDRFSAERTGGSVSTLTIQRTQQEDSAVYLCASSLSSGSTDTQYFGPGTRLTVL.

There are many counts of this clonotype. The rearrangement links TRBV6-2 or TRBV6-3 to TRBJ2-5; the match to TRBD2 covers 16 bases. The CDR3 totals 16 residues. Germline lookup yields CDR1 MNHEY and CDR2 SVGEGT. Trimming cost V 5 bases and J 5 bases; bases outside gene matches: 5. CDR3 region: CASSGTSGRAAETQYF. The CDR3 region has the DNA TGTGCCAGCAGTGGGACTAGCGGGAGGGCCGCGGAGACCCAGTACTTC.

Comment on this clonotype: At one end the junction does not follow the germline gene, possibly because of a read error. The J gene is TRBJ2-3, the V gene TRBV7-2; D is uncertain. Germline CDR1 is SGHTA and CDR2 is FQGNSA. This CDR3 region has 14 residues. This CDR3 is CASSLRHTTDTQYF. As DNA, the CDR3 is TGTGCCAGCAGCTTAAGGCATACCACAGATACGCAGTACTTT.

This clonotype was observed at least ten times. The CDR3 protein is CASSYFRDSSRAFF. The CDR3 nucleotides read TGTGCCAGCAGTTACTTTCGGGACAGTAGCCGAGCTTTCTTT. This rearrangement joins TRBV6-2 or TRBV6-3 to TRBJ1-1, with 7 bases identical to TRBD1. The CDR3 is made up of 14 amino acids. The V segment lost 1 base and the J segment 10 bases; nucleotides outside the gene matches: 9. The germline V gene encodes CDR1 MNHEY and CDR2 SVGEGT.

Many counts were recorded for this clonotype. This sequence joins TRBV29-1 and TRBJ2-7; the match to TRBD1 covers 10 bases. The V and J ends lost 3 bases and 3 bases, in that order; junction bases with no gene match: 2. Germline CDR1 is SQVTM and CDR2 is ANQGSEA. CDR3 size: 13 residues. CDR3 sequence (DNA): TGCAGCGTTGAGACAGGGGGCTACTACGAGCAGTACTTC. Translation gives CSVETGGYYEQYF.

With regard to this clonotype: It is likely a read error: a sequence one base away is far more abundant. The rearrangement joins TRBV6-4 to TRBJ1-2; D ambiguous. The CDR3 spans 13 residues. Germline CDR1 is MRHNA and CDR2 is SNTAGT. Trimming cost V 5 bases and J 1 base, with 8 bases left between them. The CDR3: CASSSSVNYGYTF. For the CDR3, the DNA is TGTGCCAGCAGTTCCAGTGTTAACTATGGCTACACCTTC.

This clonotype was counted at least ten times. V and J are TRBV5-8 and TRBJ2-1, with D perhaps matching TRBD1 (5 bases). Trimming stripped 4 bases from V and 4 bases from J, with 18 bases between. The germline gives CDR1 SGHTS, CDR2 YDEGEE. The CDR3 consists of 16 residues. Here the CDR3 DNA reads TGTGCCAGCAGCACAAACGGACAAAGCAAGTACAATGAGCAGTTCTTC. Amino acids: CASSTNGQSKYNEQFF.

This clonotype turned up a few times. Sequence at one end of the junction differs from germline and may be a read error. The J gene is TRBJ2-5, the V gene TRBV4-1; D is perhaps TRBD1 or TRBD2 (7 bases each). The CDR3 covers 15 residues. The germline gives CDR1 MGHRA, CDR2 YSYEKL. The CDR3 DNA follows: TGCGCCAGCAGCCAAGAGGGGAGGGGGCGGGAGACCCAGTGCTTC. This sequence encodes CASSQEGRGRETQCF.

Only a few counts were recorded for this clonotype. The chain recombines TRBV7-8 with TRBJ2-5, with TRBD1 matching over 10 bases. Germline values: CDR1 SGHVS, CDR2 FQNEAQ. The length of the CDR3 is 15 residues. The ends lost 5 bases at V and 4 bases at J; junction bases unmatched: 7. The CDR3 protein is CASSPTGGAGETQYF. The CDR3 DNA is TGTGCCAGCAGCCCGACAGGGGGCGCGGGAGAGACCCAGTACTTC.